The clone carrying this T cell receptor beta chain was recorded many times. Antigen unknown. The sample belongs to a study of neurological immune-mediated disorders. Points from the study as a whole: No expanded-clone CDR3 amino acid sequence recurred across subjects, suggesting private TCR-beta repertoires. Repertoires from 18 of 34 multiple sclerosis patients grouped phylogenetically into a related-CDR3 cluster, suggesting a possible signature.

The CDR3 has 13 amino acids. Germline lookup yields CDR1 DFQATT and CDR2 SNEGSKA (reference sequence). With 2 bases clipped from V and 8 bases from J, the junction kept 3 bases outside the gene matches. TCRdb analysed the 5' RACE reads with MiXCR anew, one entry per CDR3 protein. The sample contains 54,000 or so distinct CDR3 sequences, around 3.6% of which appear only once. The receptor was derived from a woman aged 30 to 39 with multiple sclerosis. Material: PBMCs. The rearrangement joins TRBV20-1 to TRBJ1-6; 7 bases are shared with TRBD1. The DNA for the CDR3 is TGCAGTGCTAGACAGGGGGAATATTCACCCCTCCACTTT. This codes for CSARQGEYSPLHF.